The rows below give T cell receptor beta chains drawn from one sample of a study of beta chain features in type 1 diabetes. TCRdb's table, derived via immunoSEQ multiplex PCR, lists solely in-frame clones and lacks some. This sample has fewer than 400,000 clones; around 9% occur once, and the top ten carry 0.95% to 1.1%. The sample consisted of central memory CD4+ T cells from blood. These TCRs come from a man aged 25-45 years with type 1 diabetes. Each CDR3 is given with its conserved first and last residue. Each record gives: D gene, J gene, clone size, V gene, CDR3 protein, CDR3 DNA. D genes are given only for firm matches. Expanded clones get a size class; other rows say once, few or many, or leave the size out.

d_gene: .
j_gene: TRBJ1-6
abundance: few
v_gene: TRBV6-5
CDR3aa: CASSYGGSLNSPLHF
CDR3nt: TGTGCCAGCAGTTACGGCGGCAGCCTTAATTCACCCCTCCACTTT

d_gene: TRBD1
j_gene: TRBJ2-7
abundance: few
v_gene: TRBV7-2
CDR3aa: CASSLVSQGEYEQYF
CDR3nt: TGTGCCAGCAGCTTAGTTAGCCAGGGGGAATACGAGCAGTACTTC

d_gene: .
j_gene: TRBJ1-1
abundance: few
v_gene: TRBV7-9
CDR3aa: CASSLVLQGTEAFF
CDR3nt: TGTGCCAGCAGCTTAGTCTTACAGGGTACTGAAGCTTTCTTT

d_gene: TRBD1
j_gene: TRBJ1-6
abundance: .
v_gene: TRBV6-1
CDR3aa: CASSEVGQYNSPLHF
CDR3nt: TGTGCCAGCAGTGAAGTGGGACAGTATAATTCACCCCTCCACTTT

d_gene: TRBD2
j_gene: TRBJ2-3
abundance: few
v_gene: TRBV9
CDR3aa: CASSPGLAGGVTDTQYF
CDR3nt: TGTGCCAGCAGCCCCGGTCTAGCGGGGGGGGTCACAGATACGCAGTATTTT

d_gene: .
j_gene: TRBJ2-5
abundance: .
v_gene: TRBV21-1
CDR3aa: CASATSGEETQYF
CDR3nt: TGTGCCAGCGCGACTAGCGGGGAAGAGACCCAGTACTTC

d_gene: .
j_gene: TRBJ2-2
abundance: many
v_gene: TRBV2
CDR3aa: CASSGRGRNTGELFF
CDR3nt: TGTGCCAGCAGCGGACGGGGAAGGAACACCGGGGAGCTGTTTTTT

d_gene: .
j_gene: TRBJ2-3
abundance: .
v_gene: TRBV5-1
CDR3aa: CASSLAPLASTDTQYF
CDR3nt: TGCGCCAGCAGCTTGGCCCCTCTAGCCAGCACAGATACGCAGTATTTT

d_gene: .
j_gene: TRBJ1-5
abundance: .
v_gene: TRBV19
CDR3aa: CASEIGQGSQPQHF
CDR3nt: TGTGCCAGTGAGATTGGCCAGGGCAGTCAGCCCCAGCATTTT

d_gene: .
j_gene: TRBJ1-1
abundance: few
v_gene: TRBV18
CDR3aa: CASSPNLGRNTEAFF
CDR3nt: TGTGCCAGCTCACCTAATCTGGGACGGAACACTGAAGCTTTCTTT

d_gene: TRBD1
j_gene: TRBJ2-1
abundance: .
v_gene: TRBV7-9
CDR3aa: CASSLARDSSSYNEQFF
CDR3nt: TGTGCCAGCAGCTTAGCTAGGGACAGCAGCTCCTACAATGAGCAGTTCTTC

d_gene: .
j_gene: TRBJ2-7
abundance: few
v_gene: TRBV4-1
CDR3aa: CASSQDIRGWSYEQYF
CDR3nt: TGCGCCAGCAGCCAAGATATCCGGGGCTGGTCCTACGAGCAGTACTTC

d_gene: .
j_gene: TRBJ2-3
abundance: few
v_gene: TRBV6-5
CDR3aa: CASSVVSDSMLQQYF
CDR3nt: TGTGCCAGCAGTGTTGTTTCGGACAGCATGCTACAACAGTATTTT

d_gene: TRBD1
j_gene: TRBJ1-1
abundance: .
v_gene: TRBV5-1
CDR3aa: CASRVPGGMNTEAFF
CDR3nt: TGCGCCAGCAGGGTCCCAGGGGGCATGAACACTGAAGCTTTCTTT

d_gene: .
j_gene: TRBJ2-5
abundance: few
v_gene: TRBV7-2
CDR3aa: CASSPSRVETQYF
CDR3nt: TGTGCCAGCAGCCCCTCCAGGGTTGAGACCCAGTACTTC

d_gene: TRBD2
j_gene: TRBJ2-3
abundance: few
v_gene: TRBV5-1
CDR3aa: CASSSGLATDTQYF
CDR3nt: TGCGCCAGCAGCTCAGGACTAGCGACAGATACGCAGTATTTT

d_gene: .
j_gene: TRBJ2-3
abundance: many
v_gene: TRBV29-1
CDR3aa: CSVRVIGADTQYF
CDR3nt: TGCAGCGTACGGGTCATTGGGGCAGATACGCAGTATTTT

d_gene: TRBD1
j_gene: TRBJ1-5
abundance: .
v_gene: TRBV18
CDR3aa: CASSPGQGGGNQPQHF
CDR3nt: TGTGCCAGCTCACCGGGACAGGGAGGCGGCAATCAGCCCCAGCATTTT

d_gene: TRBD1
j_gene: TRBJ2-5
abundance: few
v_gene: TRBV5-6
CDR3aa: CASSLSWDSTQETQYF
CDR3nt: TGTGCCAGCAGCTTGAGCTGGGACAGCACACAAGAGACCCAGTACTTC

d_gene: TRBD1
j_gene: TRBJ2-4
abundance: few
v_gene: TRBV29-1
CDR3aa: CSGVTGVGNIQYF
CDR3nt: TGCAGCGGGGTAACAGGGGTCGGAAACATTCAGTACTTC

d_gene: TRBD1
j_gene: TRBJ1-2
abundance: .
v_gene: TRBV27
CDR3aa: CASSPETGGRRSGYTF
CDR3nt: TGTGCCAGCAGTCCCGAAACAGGGGGCAGAAGATCTGGCTACACCTTC

d_gene: .
j_gene: TRBJ2-7
abundance: .
v_gene: TRBV7-8
CDR3aa: CASSVGVTGTPYEQYF
CDR3nt: TGTGCCAGCAGCGTTGGGGTGACCGGGACACCTTACGAGCAGTACTTC

d_gene: TRBD1
j_gene: TRBJ1-5
abundance: .
v_gene: TRBV15
CDR3aa: CATSRAGTGNQPQHF
CDR3nt: TGTGCCACCAGCAGGGCCGGGACAGGAAATCAGCCCCAGCATTTT

d_gene: TRBD1
j_gene: TRBJ1-4
abundance: many
v_gene: TRBV23-1
CDR3aa: CASSRQGCEKLFF
CDR3nt: TGCGCCAGCAGTCGACAGGGCTGTGAAAAACTGTTTTTT

d_gene: .
j_gene: TRBJ1-1
abundance: .
v_gene: TRBV9
CDR3aa: CASSVDIIGNTEAFF
CDR3nt: TGTGCCAGCAGCGTAGATATAATAGGGAACACTGAAGCTTTCTTT

d_gene: .
j_gene: TRBJ1-5
abundance: .
v_gene: TRBV7-2
CDR3aa: CAGGSRNSNQPQHF
CDR3nt: TGTGCCGGGGGCAGTCGGAATAGCAATCAGCCCCAGCATTTT

d_gene: .
j_gene: TRBJ1-1
abundance: .
v_gene: TRBV29-1
CDR3aa: CSATLNTEAFF
CDR3nt: TGCAGCGCAACACTGAACACTGAAGCTTTCTTT

d_gene: TRBD2
j_gene: TRBJ2-4
abundance: .
v_gene: TRBV6-1
CDR3aa: CASETSGGGNIQYF
CDR3nt: TGTGCCAGCGAGACTAGCGGGGGCGGAAACATTCAGTACTTC

d_gene: .
j_gene: TRBJ1-4
abundance: .
v_gene: TRBV6-1
CDR3aa: CASKTRFRKDEKLFF
CDR3nt: TGTGCCAGCAAAACAAGGTTCAGGAAAGATGAAAAACTGTTTTTT

d_gene: TRBD1
j_gene: TRBJ2-7
abundance: few
v_gene: TRBV5-5
CDR3aa: CASSRAGTASYEQYF
CDR3nt: TGTGCCAGCAGCCGGGCCGGGACAGCCTCCTACGAGCAGTACTTC

d_gene: TRBD2
j_gene: TRBJ2-5
abundance: many
v_gene: TRBV5-4
CDR3aa: CASSFTGGQETQYF
CDR3nt: TGTGCCAGCAGCTTTACGGGGGGCCAAGAGACCCAGTACTTC

d_gene: TRBD2
j_gene: TRBJ2-3
abundance: many
v_gene: TRBV19
CDR3aa: CASGTSGTDTQYF
CDR3nt: TGTGCCAGTGGGACTAGCGGGACAGATACGCAGTATTTT

d_gene: .
j_gene: TRBJ2-3
abundance: many
v_gene: TRBV30
CDR3aa: CAWSVGGGPDTQYF
CDR3nt: TGTGCCTGGAGTGTAGGGGGGGGACCAGATACGCAGTATTTT

d_gene: .
j_gene: TRBJ2-3
abundance: many
v_gene: TRBV9
CDR3aa: CASSVGSTDITDTQYF
CDR3nt: TGTGCCAGCAGCGTAGGGAGTACGGACATCACAGATACGCAGTATTTT

d_gene: TRBD1
j_gene: TRBJ1-4
abundance: .
v_gene: TRBV11-2
CDR3aa: CASSLARTGSEKLFF
CDR3nt: TGTGCCAGCAGCTTAGCTCGGACAGGGAGCGAAAAACTGTTTTTT

d_gene: .
j_gene: TRBJ1-5
abundance: few
v_gene: TRBV6-5
CDR3aa: CASSPPGQPQHF
CDR3nt: TGTGCCAGCAGCCCCCCAGGTCAGCCCCAGCATTTT

d_gene: TRBD1
j_gene: TRBJ1-2
abundance: .
v_gene: TRBV5-1
CDR3aa: CASSLPGDRGGYTF
CDR3nt: TGCGCCAGCAGCCTACCCGGCGACAGGGGTGGCTACACCTTC

d_gene: .
j_gene: TRBJ1-5
abundance: .
v_gene: TRBV10-3
CDR3aa: CAISEGFGNQPQHF
CDR3nt: TGTGCCATCAGTGAAGGGTTTGGCAATCAGCCCCAGCATTTT

d_gene: .
j_gene: TRBJ1-4
abundance: few
v_gene: TRBV20-1
CDR3aa: CRASDGEKLFF
CDR3nt: TGCAGAGCATCCGATGGTGAAAAACTGTTTTTT

d_gene: .
j_gene: TRBJ1-2
abundance: many
v_gene: TRBV7-2
CDR3aa: CASSTPGVFWGYTF
CDR3nt: TGTGCCAGCAGTACCCCAGGGGTTTTTTGGGGCTACACCTTC

d_gene: TRBD1
j_gene: TRBJ2-6
abundance: few
v_gene: TRBV27
CDR3aa: CASHVGTGVSGANVLTF
CDR3nt: TGTGCCAGCCACGTCGGGACAGGGGTGAGCGGGGCCAACGTCCTGACTTTC

d_gene: .
j_gene: TRBJ1-2
abundance: few
v_gene: TRBV6-1
CDR3aa: CASRDGQRYGYTF
CDR3nt: TGTGCCAGCAGGGATGGACAGCGTTATGGCTACACCTTC

d_gene: TRBD1
j_gene: TRBJ2-7
abundance: few
v_gene: TRBV4-1
CDR3aa: CASSHDRGYEQYF
CDR3nt: TGCGCCAGCAGCCATGACAGGGGTTACGAGCAGTACTTC

d_gene: TRBD2
j_gene: TRBJ2-3
abundance: .
v_gene: TRBV7-2
CDR3aa: CASSLELSGGADTQYF
CDR3nt: TGTGCCAGCAGCTTAGAGCTTAGCGGGGGGGCCGATACGCAGTATTTT

d_gene: .
j_gene: TRBJ2-4
abundance: many
v_gene: TRBV7-2
CDR3aa: CASSARPTENIQYF
CDR3nt: TGTGCCAGCAGCGCCCGACCGACAGAAAACATTCAGTACTTC

d_gene: TRBD2
j_gene: TRBJ2-3
abundance: .
v_gene: TRBV29-1
CDR3aa: CSVGTGGSDTQYF
CDR3nt: TGCAGCGTTGGTACGGGGGGGTCAGATACGCAGTATTTT

d_gene: TRBD2
j_gene: TRBJ2-7
abundance: .
v_gene: TRBV6-1
CDR3aa: CASPGLAGVDEQYF
CDR3nt: TGTGCCAGCCCAGGACTAGCGGGGGTAGACGAGCAGTACTTC

d_gene: TRBD1
j_gene: TRBJ1-5
abundance: few
v_gene: TRBV30
CDR3aa: CASSPQQGPWDNQPQHF
CDR3nt: TGTGCCAGTAGTCCTCAACAGGGGCCATGGGACAATCAGCCCCAGCATTTT

d_gene: TRBD2
j_gene: TRBJ2-1
abundance: .
v_gene: TRBV6-4
CDR3aa: CASSEGGRQRNEQFF
CDR3nt: TGTGCCAGCAGTGAGGGGGGGAGGCAACGCAATGAGCAGTTCTTC

d_gene: .
j_gene: TRBJ2-5
abundance: many
v_gene: TRBV21-1
CDR3aa: CASSKETSRKTQYF
CDR3nt: TGTGCCAGCAGCAAAGAAACTAGCCGCAAGACCCAGTACTTC

d_gene: TRBD1
j_gene: TRBJ1-6
abundance: .
v_gene: TRBV6-6
CDR3aa: CASRPIWTGLGSPLHF
CDR3nt: TGTGCCAGCAGACCCATATGGACAGGGTTAGGATCACCCCTCCACTTT

d_gene: .
j_gene: TRBJ2-5
abundance: few
v_gene: TRBV18
CDR3aa: CASSPGFQETQYF
CDR3nt: TGTGCCAGCTCACCCGGATTCCAAGAGACCCAGTACTTC

d_gene: .
j_gene: TRBJ1-1
abundance: few
v_gene: TRBV4-3
CDR3aa: CASRQQANTEAFF
CDR3nt: TGCGCCAGCAGACAACAGGCCAACACTGAAGCTTTCTTT

d_gene: .
j_gene: TRBJ1-6
abundance: many
v_gene: TRBV4-3
CDR3aa: CASSQVEGSPLHF
CDR3nt: TGCGCCAGCAGCCAAGTTGAGGGTTCACCCCTCCACTTT